This T cell receptor (beta chain) derives from a study of blood T cell repertoires in COVID-19 (dated by TCRdb to about 2020). For context, the study as a whole: Collaborator samples came from the United States, Italy and Spain and covered acute and convalescent phases of COVID-19. The sample metadata nearly always contained a de-identified subject ID, COVID-19 status, age in years and sex. The repertoires were released in a freely available public database meant as a resource for research on the immune response to SARS-CoV-2. The material from the prospective study consisted of cDNA or gDNA derived from T cells, B-cell-depleted T cells, or PBMCs. The samples were drawn from the first 160 participants of the ongoing ImmuneRACE study and from some 1,300 subjects provided by 6 global collaborators. Subjects who had been exposed to COVID-19, were actively infected with it, or had recovered from it provided the deeply sampled blood TCRbeta repertoires that made up the dataset. Where available, HLA class I and class II types were taken from metadata supplied by the sample provider and were not determined by assay-based typing. On the study overall, not on this receptor specifically: The amount of clinical and demographic metadata varied by source and participant and was provided uncurated.

A distance of 11 bases separates the germline ends of V and J, which lose 3 bases and 5 bases respectively. The CDR3 runs 14 residues from the cysteine to the phenylalanine. The entry retains the CDR3 DNA only, 42 bases that are in frame from base 1. Taken from the germline V gene, the CDR1 and CDR2 loops are MGHDK and SYGVNS. Each collaborating institution followed its own protocols to collect whole blood in K2EDTA tubes. For TCRbeta analysis, collaborator samples were shipped as frozen whole blood, as isolated PBMCs, or as DNA extracted from either sample type. TCRbeta CDR3 regions were amplified from genomic DNA using the immunoSEQ Assay, a bias-controlled multiplex PCR. In the authors' own workflow: The number of nucleated cells in each sample was estimated from the amplification of reference gene primers within the assay. Sequence reads were collapsed and filtered to measure the absolute abundance of every unique TCRbeta CDR3 rearrangement. For each sample, productive Simpson clonality was calculated by taking the square root of Simpson's diversity index across productive rearrangements. In its TCRdb copy, this immuneACCESS table keeps in-frame sequences only and misses some clones. Where compared with another copy, unresolved V genes explain less than half of these, and the others have no known cause. V and J calls and clone size are copied from that table; D and trimming were computed from the DNA. The sample contains about 150,000 clones, more than 80% of them found a single time. The ten largest clones add up to approximately 2.8% of the sample.

Details on this clone: No antigen is known for it. Base-call qualities are not available, and no considerably larger clone is one nucleotide away.

The V gene is TRBV25-1 and the J gene is TRBJ1-5; the D gene cannot be named for sure. The sequence came from a man in his sixties with acute or convalescent COVID-19. Sequenced sample: peripheral blood. CDR3 sequence: CASSEGGSYQPQHF. The DNA reads as follows: TGTGCCAGCAGTGAGGGTGGGAGTTATCAGCCCCAGCATTTT.